The rows below give T cell receptor beta chains drawn from one sample of a study of high-grade serous ovarian cancer treatment subgroups. The data were produced by immunoSEQ multiplex PCR, yet TCRdb's version contains in-frame clones alone and is incomplete. Here the sample spans some 4,000 clones, roughly 71% being singletons. Sequencing was performed on tumor tissue. These receptors all come from a human donor with high-grade serous ovarian cancer. The CDR3 runs from the conserved cysteine through the conserved F or W. Fields, in order: J gene, clone size, V gene, D gene, CDR3 protein, CDR3 DNA. A D gene is named only where the DNA matches it firmly. Clone sizes are given selectively: once, few, many, or a class where the clone is expanded.

>TRBJ1-4|.|TRBV2|.
CASSGGQPGTKLFF
TGTGCCAGCAGTGGGGGGCAGCCTGGGACAAAACTGTTTTTT
>TRBJ1-1|.|TRBV6-4|.
CASSDFRDPQGGQNTEAFF
TGTGCCAGCAGTGACTTCAGGGATCCTCAGGGAGGGCAGAACACTGAAGCTTTCTTT
>TRBJ2-3|.|TRBV5-4|TRBD2
CASSRGTSGGRDTQYF
TGTGCCAGCAGCCGCGGGACTAGCGGGGGGCGAGATACGCAGTATTTT
>TRBJ2-2|.|TRBV5-1|.
CATSTGSGELFF
TGCGCCACTTCGACGGGGAGCGGGGAGCTGTTTTTT
>TRBJ1-2|.|TRBV4-3|.
CASSQDYLDSVMEGYTF
TGCGCCAGCAGCCAAGATTATTTGGACAGCGTGATGGAGGGCTACACCTTC
>TRBJ1-6|few|TRBV4-2|.
CASSQDEGGPYSPLHF
TGTGCCAGCAGCCAAGATGAGGGAGGACCTTATTCACCCCTCCACTTT
>TRBJ1-6|.|TRBV4-2|TRBD1
CASSDQGAFNSPLHF
TGTGCCAGCAGCGATCAGGGGGCCTTTAATTCACCCCTCCACTTT
>TRBJ2-7|.|TRBV1|.
CASSPSGGALDEQYF
TGCGCCAGCAGCCCAAGCGGGGGGGCCCTCGACGAGCAGTACTTC
>TRBJ2-5|.|TRBV11-3|.
CASSLGQKETQYF
TGTGCCAGCAGCTTAGGACAGAAGGAGACCCAGTACTTC
>TRBJ2-2|.|TRBV18|.
CASSPQNINTGELFF
TGTGCCAGCTCACCACAAAACATTAACACCGGGGAGCTGTTTTTT